A selection of T cell receptor beta chains follows, all from one sample in a study of regulatory T cells in long-lasting Graves disease. Via MiXCR, TCRdb re-called the multiplex PCR reads, giving one row per CDR3 protein. This sample has about 460,000 distinct CDR3 sequences, with roughly 23% found just once. Sequencing used peripheral blood mononuclear cells (PBMCs), obtained when the disease was refractory, from a patient treated with antithyroid drugs. The receptors stem from a female donor with Graves disease. Each CDR3 is given with its conserved first and last residue. D genes are given only for firm matches. Not every row has a clone size; where given, it reads once, few, many or a size class.

TRBJ1-1 | many | NA | TRBV30 | CAWGRAYTEAFF | TGTGCCTGGGGTAGGGCCTACACTGAAGCTTTCTTT
TRBJ2-2 | few | TRBD1 | TRBV6-2/TRBV6-3 | CASSYKGTEGGELFF | TGTGCCAGCAGCTACAAGGGGACAGAGGGCGGGGAGCTGTTTTTT
TRBJ2-7 | NA | TRBD1 | TRBV6-5 | CASSSDRDEEEYF | TGTGCCAGCAGTTCGGACAGGGATGAAGAGGAGTACTTC
TRBJ1-2 | few | NA | TRBV25-1 | CASSVTGNSDYGYTF | TGTGCCAGCAGTGTTACAGGGAATAGTGACTATGGCTACACCTTC
TRBJ1-2 | many | NA | TRBV24-1 | CATSAGANYGYTF | TGTGCCACCAGTGCGGGGGCTAACTATGGCTACACCTTC
TRBJ1-6 | NA | NA | TRBV10-3 | CAINGDRNSPLHF | TGTGCCATCAACGGGGATCGAAATTCACCCCTCCACTTT
TRBJ1-3 | many | NA | TRBV7-8 | CASSLERNTIYF | TGTGCCAGCAGCTTAGAACGAAACACCATATATTTT
TRBJ1-1 | NA | NA | TRBV6-1 | CASNQGLRLPEAFF | TGTGCCAGCAATCAGGGACTTCGTCTTCCTGAAGCTTTCTTT
TRBJ1-4 | many | TRBD1 | TRBV12-3/TRBV12-4 | CASRSGGSNEKLFF | TGTGCCAGCAGATCAGGGGGCTCTAATGAAAAACTGTTTTTT
TRBJ1-2 | many | TRBD1 | TRBV7-8 | CASSRTGTYGYTF | TGTGCCAGCTCCCGGACAGGGACCTATGGCTACACCTTC
TRBJ2-7 | many | TRBD1 | TRBV6-1 | CASRTGEDEQYF | TGTGCCAGCAGGACAGGGGAGGACGAGCAGTACTTC
TRBJ2-5 | NA | TRBD2 | TRBV10-3 | CAISDVGRGDKETQYF | TGTGCCATCAGTGATGTTGGGCGGGGGGACAAAGAGACCCAGTACTTC
TRBJ1-2 | NA | NA | TRBV5-6 | CASSRLAGVLYGYTF | TGTGCCAGCAGCCGCCTCGCAGGAGTCCTCTATGGCTACACCTTC
TRBJ1-1 | many | TRBD1 | TRBV11-2 | CASSRFLLGTGKAFF | TGTGCCAGCAGCCGTTTCCTGCTCGGGACAGGGAAAGCTTTCTTT
TRBJ2-7 | few | NA | TRBV7-9 | CASSRSGRNLYEQYF | TGTGCCAGCAGCCGGAGCGGCAGGAACCTCTACGAGCAGTACTTC
TRBJ2-2 | NA | NA | TRBV19 | CASWSGVTGELFF | TGTGCCAGTTGGTCAGGGGTCACCGGGGAGCTGTTTTTT
TRBJ1-4 | few | NA | TRBV6-2/TRBV6-3 | CASSYSNVNEKLFF | TGTGCCAGCAGTTACTCGAACGTGAATGAAAAACTGTTTTTT
TRBJ1-4 | many | NA | TRBV27 | CASSLRGFPTNEKLFF | TGTGCCAGCAGTTTAAGGGGTTTCCCAACTAATGAAAAACTGTTTTTT
TRBJ2-1 | few | NA | TRBV27 | CASGRPDLYNEQFF | TGTGCCAGCGGAAGGCCGGACCTCTACAATGAGCAGTTCTTC
TRBJ2-7 | NA | NA | TRBV5-1 | CASSGYFPSYEQYF | TGCGCCAGCAGCGGTTACTTTCCCTCCTACGAGCAGTACTTC
TRBJ2-5 | many | NA | TRBV27 | CASLPLGGAYQETQYF | TGTGCCAGCCTGCCTCTGGGTGGCGCGTACCAAGAGACCCAGTACTTC
TRBJ2-3 | few | NA | TRBV7-9 | CASSTLRGSTDTQYF | TGTGCCAGCAGCACCTTGAGGGGTAGCACAGATACGCAGTATTTT
TRBJ1-2 | few | TRBD1 | TRBV7-9 | CASSRGDSYAYGYTF | TGTGCCAGCAGCCGCGGGGACAGCTACGCCTATGGCTACACCTTC
TRBJ1-2 | many | TRBD1 | TRBV10-3 | CAISDGQGETLWSYTF | TGTGCCATCAGTGACGGTCAGGGGGAGACCCTGTGGAGCTACACCTTC
TRBJ2-5 | many | NA | TRBV27 | CASSDPYSPQETQYF | TGTGCCAGCAGTGATCCTTACAGTCCCCAAGAGACCCAGTACTTC